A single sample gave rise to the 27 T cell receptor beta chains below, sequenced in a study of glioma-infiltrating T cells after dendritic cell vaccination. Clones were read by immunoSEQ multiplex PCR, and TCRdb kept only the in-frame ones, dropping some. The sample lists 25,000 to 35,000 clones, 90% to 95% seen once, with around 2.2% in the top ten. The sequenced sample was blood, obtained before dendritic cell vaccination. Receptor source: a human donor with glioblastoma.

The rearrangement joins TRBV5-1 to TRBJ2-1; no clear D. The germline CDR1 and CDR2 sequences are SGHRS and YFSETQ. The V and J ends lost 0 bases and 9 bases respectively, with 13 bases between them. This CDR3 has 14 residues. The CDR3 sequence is CASSLEQEASEQFF. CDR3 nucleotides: TGCGCCAGCAGCTTGGAGCAAGAGGCGAGTGAGCAGTTCTTC.

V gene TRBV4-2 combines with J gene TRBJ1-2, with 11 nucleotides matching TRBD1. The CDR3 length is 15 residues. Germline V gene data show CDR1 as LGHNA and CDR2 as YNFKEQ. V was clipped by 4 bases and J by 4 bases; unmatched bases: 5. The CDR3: CASSLDRGLRYGYTF. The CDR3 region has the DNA TGTGCCAGCAGCCTGGACAGGGGGCTCCGCTATGGCTACACCTTC.

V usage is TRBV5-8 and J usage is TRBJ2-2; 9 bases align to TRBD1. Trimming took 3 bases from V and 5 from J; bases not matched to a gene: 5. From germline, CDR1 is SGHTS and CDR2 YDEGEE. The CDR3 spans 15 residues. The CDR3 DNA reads TGTGCCAGCAGCTACGCGGGACAGGGAACCGGGGAGCTGTTTTTT. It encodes CASSYAGQGTGELFF.

This chain's CDR3 is CASSAGGNEKLFF. CDR3 sequence (DNA): TGTGCCAGCTCAGCCGGGGGGAATGAAAAACTGTTTTTT. V is TRBV18 and J is TRBJ1-4; D might be TRBD1 (5 bases). With 5 bases removed from V and 5 bases from J, the gap between germline ends came to 9 bases. CDR3 length: 13 residues. Germline lookup yields CDR1 KGHSH and CDR2 LQKENI.

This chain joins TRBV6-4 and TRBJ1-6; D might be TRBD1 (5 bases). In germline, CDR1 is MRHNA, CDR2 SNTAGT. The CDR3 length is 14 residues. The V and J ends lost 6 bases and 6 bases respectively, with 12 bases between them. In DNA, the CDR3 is TGTGCCAGCAGCCAGGTAGGGGCTAATTCACCCCTCCACTTT. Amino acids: CASSQVGANSPLHF.

CDR3 amino acids: CASSPPGQGGYGYTF. CDR3 DNA: TGTGCCAGCTCACCACCGGGACAGGGGGGCTATGGCTACACCTTC. The chain is built from TRBV18 and TRBJ1-2; 11 nucleotides agree with TRBD1. CDR3 length: 15 residues. Germline CDR1 and CDR2: KGHSH and LQKENI. Losses at the gene ends were 0 bases for V and 4 bases for J; bases not matched to a gene: 1. Full variable domain (outside the CDR3, taken from reference TRBV18 and TRBJ1-2): NAGVMQNPRHLVRRRGQEARLRCSPMKGHSHVYWYRQLPEEGLKFMVYLQKENIIDESGMPKERFSAEFPKEGPSILRIQQVVRGDSAAYFCASSPPGQGGYGYTFGSGTRLTVV.

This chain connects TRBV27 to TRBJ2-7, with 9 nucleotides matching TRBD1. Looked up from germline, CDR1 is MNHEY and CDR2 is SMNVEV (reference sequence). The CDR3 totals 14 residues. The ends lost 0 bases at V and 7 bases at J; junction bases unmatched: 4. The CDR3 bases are TGTGCCAGCAGTTTATCGACAGGGGGTGGGGAGCAGTACTTC. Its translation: CASSLSTGGGEQYF.

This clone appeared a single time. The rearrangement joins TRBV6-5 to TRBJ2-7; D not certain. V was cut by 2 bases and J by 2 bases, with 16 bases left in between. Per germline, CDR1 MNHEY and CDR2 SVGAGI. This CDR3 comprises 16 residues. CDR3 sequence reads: CASSYLQQVGPYEQYF. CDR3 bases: TGTGCCAGCAGTTACCTCCAACAAGTGGGCCCCTACGAGCAGTACTTC.

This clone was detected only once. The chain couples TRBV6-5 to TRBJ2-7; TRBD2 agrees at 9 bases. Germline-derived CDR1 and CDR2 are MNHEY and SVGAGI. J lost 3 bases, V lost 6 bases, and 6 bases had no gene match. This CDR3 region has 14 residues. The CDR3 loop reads CASSSRGGFYEQYF. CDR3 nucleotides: TGTGCCAGCAGCTCGCGGGGGGGGTTCTACGAGCAGTACTTC.

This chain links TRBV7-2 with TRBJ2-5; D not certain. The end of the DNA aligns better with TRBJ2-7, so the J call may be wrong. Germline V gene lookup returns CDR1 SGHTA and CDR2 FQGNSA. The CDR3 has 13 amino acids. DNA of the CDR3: TGTGCCAGCAGCTTAGCAAATTCATACGAGCAGTACTTC. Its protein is CASSLANSYEQYF.

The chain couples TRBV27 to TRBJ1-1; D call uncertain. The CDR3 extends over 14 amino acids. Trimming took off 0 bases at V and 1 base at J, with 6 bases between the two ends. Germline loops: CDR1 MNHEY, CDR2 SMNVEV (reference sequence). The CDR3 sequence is CASSLSLENTEAFF. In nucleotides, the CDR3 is TGTGCCAGCAGTTTATCCTTAGAGAACACTGAAGCTTTCTTT.

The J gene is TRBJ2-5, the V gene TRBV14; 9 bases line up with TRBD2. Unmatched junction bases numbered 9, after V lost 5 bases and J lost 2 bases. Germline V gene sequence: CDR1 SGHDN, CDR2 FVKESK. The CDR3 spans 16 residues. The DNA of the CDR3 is TGTGCCAGCAGCGACGAGCGGGGGGTACAACAAGAGACCCAGTACTTC. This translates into CASSDERGVQQETQYF.

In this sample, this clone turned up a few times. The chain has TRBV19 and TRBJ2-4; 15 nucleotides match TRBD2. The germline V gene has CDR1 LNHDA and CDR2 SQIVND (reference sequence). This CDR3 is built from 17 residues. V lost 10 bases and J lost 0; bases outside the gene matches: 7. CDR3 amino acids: CATSGLAGGIAKNIQYF. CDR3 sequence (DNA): TGTGCCACCTCGGGACTAGCGGGGGGAATAGCCAAAAACATTCAGTACTTC.

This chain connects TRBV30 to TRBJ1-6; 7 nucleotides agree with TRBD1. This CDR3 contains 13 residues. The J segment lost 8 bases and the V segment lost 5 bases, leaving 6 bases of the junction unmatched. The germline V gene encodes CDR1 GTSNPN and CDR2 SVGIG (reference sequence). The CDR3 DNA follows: TGTGCCTGGTCCGGACAGGCATATTCACCCCTCCACTTT. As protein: CAWSGQAYSPLHF. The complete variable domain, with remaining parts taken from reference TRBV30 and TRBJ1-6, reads SQTIHQWPATLVQPVGSPLSLECTVEGTSNPNLYWYRQAAGRGLQLLFYSVGIGQISSEVPQNLSASRPQDRQFILSSKKLLLSDSGFYLCAWSGQAYSPLHFGNGTRLTVT.

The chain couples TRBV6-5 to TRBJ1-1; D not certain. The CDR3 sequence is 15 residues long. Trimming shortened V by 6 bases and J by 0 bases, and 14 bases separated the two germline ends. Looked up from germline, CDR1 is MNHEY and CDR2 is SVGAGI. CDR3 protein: CASSPGRILNTEAFF. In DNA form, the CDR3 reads TGTGCCAGCAGCCCCGGGAGGATACTGAACACTGAAGCTTTCTTT.

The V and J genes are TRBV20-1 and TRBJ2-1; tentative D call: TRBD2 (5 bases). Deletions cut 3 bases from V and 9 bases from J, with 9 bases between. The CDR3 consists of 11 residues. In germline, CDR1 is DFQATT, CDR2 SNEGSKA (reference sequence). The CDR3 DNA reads TGCAGTGCTAGTGCCGGGATTGAGCAGTTCTTC. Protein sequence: CSASAGIEQFF.

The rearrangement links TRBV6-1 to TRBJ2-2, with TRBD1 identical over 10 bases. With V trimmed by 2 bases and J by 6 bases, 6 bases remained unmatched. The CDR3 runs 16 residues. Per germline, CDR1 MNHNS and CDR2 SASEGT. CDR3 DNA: TGTGCCAGCAGTGAATCGACAGGGGGCTACTCCGGGGAGCTGTTTTTT. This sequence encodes CASSESTGGYSGELFF.

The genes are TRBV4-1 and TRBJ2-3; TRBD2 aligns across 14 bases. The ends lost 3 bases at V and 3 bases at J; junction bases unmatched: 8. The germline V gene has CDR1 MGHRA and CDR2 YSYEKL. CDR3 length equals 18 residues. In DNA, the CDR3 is TGCGCCAGCAGCCAGGGACCGGGACTAGCGGGGGAAACAGATACGCAGTATTTT. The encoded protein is CASSQGPGLAGETDTQYF.

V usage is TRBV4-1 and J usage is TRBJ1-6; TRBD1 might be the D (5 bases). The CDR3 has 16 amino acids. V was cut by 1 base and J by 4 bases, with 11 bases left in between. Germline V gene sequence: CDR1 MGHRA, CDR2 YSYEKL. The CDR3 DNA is TGCGCCAGCAGCCAAGCGGACACGACTTATAATTCACCCCTCCACTTT. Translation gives CASSQADTTYNSPLHF.

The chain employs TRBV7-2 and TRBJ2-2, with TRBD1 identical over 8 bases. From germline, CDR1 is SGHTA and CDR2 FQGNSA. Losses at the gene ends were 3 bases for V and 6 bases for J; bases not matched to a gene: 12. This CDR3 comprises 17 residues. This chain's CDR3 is CASSFTGGQARAGELFF. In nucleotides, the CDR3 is TGTGCCAGCAGCTTTACAGGGGGGCAGGCCCGGGCCGGGGAGCTGTTTTTT.

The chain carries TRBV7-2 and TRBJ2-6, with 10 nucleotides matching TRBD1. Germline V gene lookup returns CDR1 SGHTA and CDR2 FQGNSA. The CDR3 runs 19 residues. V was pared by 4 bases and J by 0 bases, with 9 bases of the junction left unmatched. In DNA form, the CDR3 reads TGTGCCAGCAGCTCCTCCGGGACAGGGGCCCTCTCTGGGGCCAACGTCCTGACTTTC. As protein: CASSSSGTGALSGANVLTF.

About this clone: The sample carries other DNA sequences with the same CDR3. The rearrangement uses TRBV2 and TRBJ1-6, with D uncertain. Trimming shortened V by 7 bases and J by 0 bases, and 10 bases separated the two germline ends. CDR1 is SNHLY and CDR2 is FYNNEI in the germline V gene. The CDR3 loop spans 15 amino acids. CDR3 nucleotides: TGTGCCAGCAAGCGAGTCCGCTCCTATAATTCACCCCTCCACTTT. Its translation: CASKRVRSYNSPLHF.

Here the CDR3 reads CASSTQGALGTEAFF. In nucleotides, the CDR3 is TGTGCCAGTAGTACACAGGGGGCCCTTGGCACTGAAGCTTTCTTT. V usage is TRBV19 and J usage is TRBJ1-1, with 9 nucleotides matching TRBD1. The CDR3 spans 15 residues. Germline CDR1 is LNHDA and CDR2 is SQIVND (reference sequence). V gave up 4 bases and J gave up 4 bases; unmatched junction bases: 7.

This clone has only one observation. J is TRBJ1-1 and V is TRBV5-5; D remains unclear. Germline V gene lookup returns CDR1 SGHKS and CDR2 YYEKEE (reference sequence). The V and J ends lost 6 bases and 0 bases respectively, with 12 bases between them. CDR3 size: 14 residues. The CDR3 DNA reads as TGTGCCAGCACCCCTTTGGAGGTGAACACTGAAGCTTTCTTT. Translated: CASTPLEVNTEAFF.

The CDR3: CASSLALDLTGGYTF. CDR3 bases: TGTGCCAGCAGCTTAGCGCTGGACCTAACAGGGGGCTACACCTTC. The chain has TRBV7-9 and TRBJ1-2; D perhaps matches TRBD1 (6 bases). Trimming took 0 bases from V and 8 from J, leaving 16 bases between them. CDR1 and CDR2 (germline): SEHNR, FQNEAQ (reference sequence). This CDR3 is 15 amino acids long.

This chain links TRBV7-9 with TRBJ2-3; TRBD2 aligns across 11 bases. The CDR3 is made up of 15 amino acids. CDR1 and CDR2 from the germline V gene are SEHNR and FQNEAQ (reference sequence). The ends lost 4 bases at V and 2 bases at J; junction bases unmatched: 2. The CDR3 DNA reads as TGTGCCAGCAGCTCGACTAGCGGGAACACAGATACGCAGTATTTT. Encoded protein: CASSSTSGNTDTQYF. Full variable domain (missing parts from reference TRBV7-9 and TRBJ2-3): DTGVSQNPRHKITKRGQNVTFRCDPISEHNRLYWYRQTLGQGPEFLTYFQNEAQLEKSRLLSDRFSAERPKGSFSTLEIQRTEQGDSAMYLCASSSTSGNTDTQYFGPGTRLTVL.

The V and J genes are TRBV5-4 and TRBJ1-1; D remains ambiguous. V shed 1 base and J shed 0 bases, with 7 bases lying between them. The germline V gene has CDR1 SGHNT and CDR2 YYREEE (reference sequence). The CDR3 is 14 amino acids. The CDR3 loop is CASSLSGMNTEAFF. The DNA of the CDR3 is TGTGCCAGCAGCTTGAGCGGGATGAACACTGAAGCTTTCTTT.